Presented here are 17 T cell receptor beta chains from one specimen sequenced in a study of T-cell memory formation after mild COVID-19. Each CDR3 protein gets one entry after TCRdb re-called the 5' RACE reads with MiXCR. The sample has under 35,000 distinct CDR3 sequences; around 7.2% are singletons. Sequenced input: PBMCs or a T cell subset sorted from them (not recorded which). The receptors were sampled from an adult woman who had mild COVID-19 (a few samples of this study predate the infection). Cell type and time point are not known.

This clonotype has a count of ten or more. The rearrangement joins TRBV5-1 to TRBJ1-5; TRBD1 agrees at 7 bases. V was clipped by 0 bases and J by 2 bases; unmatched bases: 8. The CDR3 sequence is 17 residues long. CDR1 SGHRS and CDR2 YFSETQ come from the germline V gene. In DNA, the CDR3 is TGCGCCAGCAGCTTGGGAGAGGGGGCCTCCGGCAATCAGCCCCAGCATTTT. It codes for CASSLGEGASGNQPQHF.

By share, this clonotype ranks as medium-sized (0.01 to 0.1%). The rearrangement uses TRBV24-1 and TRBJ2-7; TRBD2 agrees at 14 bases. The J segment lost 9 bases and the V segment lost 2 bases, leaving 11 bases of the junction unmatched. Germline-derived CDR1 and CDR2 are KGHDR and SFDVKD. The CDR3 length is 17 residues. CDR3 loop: CATSDSRRGLAGEGQYF. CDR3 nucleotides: TGTGCCACCAGTGATTCACGCCGGGGACTAGCGGGAGAAGGGCAGTACTTC.

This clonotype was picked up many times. The CDR3, as DNA: TGTGCCAGCAGTTCCTACTTCGCGGGTGACTATGGCTACACCTTC. Encoded protein: CASSSYFAGDYGYTF. The chain has TRBV6-5 and TRBJ1-2, with D hard to call. V was clipped by 4 bases and J by 3 bases, with 15 bases between them. This CDR3 comprises 15 residues. CDR1 and CDR2 from the germline V gene are MNHEY and SVGAGI.

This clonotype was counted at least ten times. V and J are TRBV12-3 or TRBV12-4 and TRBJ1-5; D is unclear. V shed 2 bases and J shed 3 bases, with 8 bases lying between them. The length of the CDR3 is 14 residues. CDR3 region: CASSLPRDNQPQHF. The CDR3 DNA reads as TGTGCCAGCAGTTTACCGAGGGACAATCAGCCCCAGCATTTT.

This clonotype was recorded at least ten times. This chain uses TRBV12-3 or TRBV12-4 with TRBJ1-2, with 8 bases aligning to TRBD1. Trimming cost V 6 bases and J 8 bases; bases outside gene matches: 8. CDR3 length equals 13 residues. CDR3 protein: CASRPDRAGGYTF. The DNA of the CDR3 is TGTGCCAGCAGACCGGACAGGGCTGGCGGCTACACCTTC.

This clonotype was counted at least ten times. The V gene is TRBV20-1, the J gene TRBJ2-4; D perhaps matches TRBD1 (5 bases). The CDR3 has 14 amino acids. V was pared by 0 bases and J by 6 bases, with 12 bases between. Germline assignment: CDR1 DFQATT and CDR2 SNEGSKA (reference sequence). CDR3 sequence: CSARDIRGRNIQYF. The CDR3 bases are TGCAGTGCTAGAGATATAAGGGGTCGAAACATTCAGTACTTC.

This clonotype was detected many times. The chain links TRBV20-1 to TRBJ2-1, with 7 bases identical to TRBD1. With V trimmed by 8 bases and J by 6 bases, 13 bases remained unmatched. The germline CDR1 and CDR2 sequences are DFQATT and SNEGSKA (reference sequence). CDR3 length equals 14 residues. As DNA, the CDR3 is TGCAGTACCGACAGGGTGTCCACCCTCAATGAGCAGTTCTTC. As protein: CSTDRVSTLNEQFF.

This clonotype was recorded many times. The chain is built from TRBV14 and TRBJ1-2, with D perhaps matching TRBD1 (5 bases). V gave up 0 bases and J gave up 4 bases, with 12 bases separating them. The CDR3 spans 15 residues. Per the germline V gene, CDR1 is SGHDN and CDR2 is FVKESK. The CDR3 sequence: CASSQEWGKSYGYTF. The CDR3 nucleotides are TGTGCCAGCAGCCAAGAGTGGGGGAAAAGCTATGGCTACACCTTC.

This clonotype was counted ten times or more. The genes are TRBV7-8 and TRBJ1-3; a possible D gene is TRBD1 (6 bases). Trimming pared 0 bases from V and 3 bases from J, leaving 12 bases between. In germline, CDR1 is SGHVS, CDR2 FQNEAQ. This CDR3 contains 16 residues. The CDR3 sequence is CASSLALGAYGNTIYF. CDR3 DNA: TGTGCCAGCAGCTTAGCGTTGGGGGCGTATGGAAACACCATATATTTT.

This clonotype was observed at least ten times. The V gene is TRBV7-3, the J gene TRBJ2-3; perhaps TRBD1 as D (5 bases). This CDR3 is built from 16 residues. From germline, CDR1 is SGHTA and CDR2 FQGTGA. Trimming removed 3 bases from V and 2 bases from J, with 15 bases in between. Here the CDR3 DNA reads TGTGCCAGCAGCTTTGGAGACAGAAAGAACACAGATACGCAGTATTTT. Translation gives CASSFGDRKNTDTQYF. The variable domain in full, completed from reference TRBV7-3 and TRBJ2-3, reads GAGVSQTPSNKVTEKGKYVELRCDPISGHTALYWYRQSLGQGPEFLIYFQGTGAADDSGLPNDRFFAVRPEGSVSTLKIQRTERGDSAVYLCASSFGDRKNTDTQYFGPGTRLTVL.

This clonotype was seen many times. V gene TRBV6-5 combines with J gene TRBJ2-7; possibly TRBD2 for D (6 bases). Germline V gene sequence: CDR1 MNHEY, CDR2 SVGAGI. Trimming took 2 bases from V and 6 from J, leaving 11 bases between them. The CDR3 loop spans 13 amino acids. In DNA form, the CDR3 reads TGTGCCAGCAGTTACGAGGGAGCGGGCGAGCAGTACTTC. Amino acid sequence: CASSYEGAGEQYF.

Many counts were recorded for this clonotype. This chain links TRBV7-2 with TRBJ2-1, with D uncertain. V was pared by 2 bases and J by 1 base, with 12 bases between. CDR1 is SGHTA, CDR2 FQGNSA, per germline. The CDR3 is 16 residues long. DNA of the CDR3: TGTGCCAGCAGCTTAAACACAGATCTGTCCTACAATGAGCAGTTCTTC. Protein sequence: CASSLNTDLSYNEQFF.

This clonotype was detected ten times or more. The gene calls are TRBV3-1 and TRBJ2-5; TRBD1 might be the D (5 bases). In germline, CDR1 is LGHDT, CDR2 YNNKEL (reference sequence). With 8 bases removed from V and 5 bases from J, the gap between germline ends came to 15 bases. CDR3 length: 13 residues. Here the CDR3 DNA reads TGTGCCAGCGAACCCGTGGGGCAGGAGACCCAGTACTTC. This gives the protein CASEPVGQETQYF.

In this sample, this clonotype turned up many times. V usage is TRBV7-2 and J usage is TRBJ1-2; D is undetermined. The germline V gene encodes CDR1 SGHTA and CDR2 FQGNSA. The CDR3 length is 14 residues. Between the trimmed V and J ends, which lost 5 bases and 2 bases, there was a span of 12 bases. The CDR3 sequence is CASSLDGSNYGYTF. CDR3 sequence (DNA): TGTGCCAGCAGCCTGGATGGGTCCAACTATGGCTACACCTTC. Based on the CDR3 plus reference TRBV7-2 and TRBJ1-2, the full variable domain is GAGVSQSPSNKVTEKGKDVELRCDPISGHTALYWYRQSLGQGLEFLIYFQGNSAPDKSGLPSDRFSAERTGGSVSTLTIQRTQQEDSAVYLCASSLDGSNYGYTFGSGTRLTVV.

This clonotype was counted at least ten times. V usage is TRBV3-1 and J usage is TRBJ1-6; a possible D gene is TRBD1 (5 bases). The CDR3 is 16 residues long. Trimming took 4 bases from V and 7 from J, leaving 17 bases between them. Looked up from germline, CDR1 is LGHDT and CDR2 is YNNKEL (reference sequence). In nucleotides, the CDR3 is TGTGCCAGCAGCCGCCGGGACGCCGGTGGGAATTCACCCCTCCACTTT. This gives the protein CASSRRDAGGNSPLHF. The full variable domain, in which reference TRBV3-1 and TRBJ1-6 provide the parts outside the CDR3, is DTAVSQTPKYLVTQMGNDKSIKCEQNLGHDTMYWYKQDSKKFLKIMFSYNNKELIINETVPNRFSPKSPDKAHLNLHINSLELGDSAVYFCASSRRDAGGNSPLHFGNGTRLTVT.

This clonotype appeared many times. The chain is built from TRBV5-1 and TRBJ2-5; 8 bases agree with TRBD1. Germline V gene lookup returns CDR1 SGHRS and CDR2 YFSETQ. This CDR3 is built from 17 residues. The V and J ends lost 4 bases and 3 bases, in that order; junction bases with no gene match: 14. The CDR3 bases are TGCGCCAGCAGCATAAAAGGACTCGGACAGGGAAAAGAGACCCAGTACTTC. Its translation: CASSIKGLGQGKETQYF.

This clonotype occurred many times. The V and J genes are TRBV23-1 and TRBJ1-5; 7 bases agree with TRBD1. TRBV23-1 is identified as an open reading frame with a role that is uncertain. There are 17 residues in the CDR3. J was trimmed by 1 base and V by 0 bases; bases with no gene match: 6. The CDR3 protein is CASSQSGEGASNQPQHF. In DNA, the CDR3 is TGCGCCAGCAGTCAATCGGGGGAGGGGGCGAGCAATCAGCCCCAGCATTTT.